Sequencing of this T cell receptor (beta chain) was carried out in a study of OX40 agonist ivuxolimab in advanced cancers. In the study overall: Among those enrolled, mean age was roughly 62 years (range about 23 to 90) and 82.7% were male.

The table came from immunoSEQ multiplex PCR; TCRdb's copy has only in-frame clones and leaves some out. The table shows under 85,000 clones, with roughly 88% occurring only once. Study-wide findings and caveats: Clones of CD4+ and CD8+ blood T cells grew by week 6 at doses of 0.1 to 3.0 mg/kg.

CDR1 is MGHRA, CDR2 YSYEKL, per germline. V lost 3 bases to trimming and J lost 4 bases; unmatched junction nucleotides: 12. The CDR3 has 17 amino acids. This clone has a handful of counts. Its antigen is as yet unknown. The sequences come from CD4+ or CD8+ T cells sorted from blood, collected in a trial of the OX40 agonist ivuxolimab. The J gene is TRBJ1-3, the V gene TRBV4-1; 7 bases are shared with TRBD1. The TCR comes from an adult with an advanced solid tumor such as melanoma, head and neck, liver or kidney cancer. The CDR3 bases are TGCGCCAGCAGCCACTGGGACTACAGGGGCGGAGGAAACACCATATATTTT. Translated, it gives CASSHWDYRGGGNTIYF.